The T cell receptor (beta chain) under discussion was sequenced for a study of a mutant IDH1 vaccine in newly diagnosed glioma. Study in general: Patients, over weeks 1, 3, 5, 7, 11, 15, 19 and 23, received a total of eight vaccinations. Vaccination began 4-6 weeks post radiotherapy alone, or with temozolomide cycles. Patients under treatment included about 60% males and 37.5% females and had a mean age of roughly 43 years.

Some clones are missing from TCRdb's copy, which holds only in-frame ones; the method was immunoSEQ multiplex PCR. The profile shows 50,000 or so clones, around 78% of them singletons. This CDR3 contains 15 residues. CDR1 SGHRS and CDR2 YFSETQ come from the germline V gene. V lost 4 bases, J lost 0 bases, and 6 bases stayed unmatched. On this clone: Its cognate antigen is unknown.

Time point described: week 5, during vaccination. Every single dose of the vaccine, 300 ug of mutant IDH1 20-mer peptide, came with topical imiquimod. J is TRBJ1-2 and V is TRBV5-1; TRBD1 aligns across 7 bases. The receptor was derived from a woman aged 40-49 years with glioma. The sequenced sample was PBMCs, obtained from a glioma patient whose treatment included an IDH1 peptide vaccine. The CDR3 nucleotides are TGCGCCAGCAGCCGCCCGGGACAGTCTAACTATGGCTACACCTTC. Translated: CASSRPGQSNYGYTF.